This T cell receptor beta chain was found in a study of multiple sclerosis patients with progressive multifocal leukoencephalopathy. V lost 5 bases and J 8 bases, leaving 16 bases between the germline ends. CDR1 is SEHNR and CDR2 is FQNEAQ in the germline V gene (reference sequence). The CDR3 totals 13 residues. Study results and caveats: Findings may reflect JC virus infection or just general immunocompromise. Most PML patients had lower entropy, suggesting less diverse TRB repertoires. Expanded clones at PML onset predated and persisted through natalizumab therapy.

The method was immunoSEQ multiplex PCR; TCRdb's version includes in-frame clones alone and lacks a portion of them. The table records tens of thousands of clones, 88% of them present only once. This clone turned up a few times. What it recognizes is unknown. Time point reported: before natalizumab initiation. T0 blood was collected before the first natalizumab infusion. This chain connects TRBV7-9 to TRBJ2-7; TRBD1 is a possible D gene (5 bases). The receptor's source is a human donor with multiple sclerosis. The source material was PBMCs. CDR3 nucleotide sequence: TGTGCCAGCAGCCCATCAATGACAGTTAAGCAGTACTTC. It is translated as CASSPSMTVKQYF.